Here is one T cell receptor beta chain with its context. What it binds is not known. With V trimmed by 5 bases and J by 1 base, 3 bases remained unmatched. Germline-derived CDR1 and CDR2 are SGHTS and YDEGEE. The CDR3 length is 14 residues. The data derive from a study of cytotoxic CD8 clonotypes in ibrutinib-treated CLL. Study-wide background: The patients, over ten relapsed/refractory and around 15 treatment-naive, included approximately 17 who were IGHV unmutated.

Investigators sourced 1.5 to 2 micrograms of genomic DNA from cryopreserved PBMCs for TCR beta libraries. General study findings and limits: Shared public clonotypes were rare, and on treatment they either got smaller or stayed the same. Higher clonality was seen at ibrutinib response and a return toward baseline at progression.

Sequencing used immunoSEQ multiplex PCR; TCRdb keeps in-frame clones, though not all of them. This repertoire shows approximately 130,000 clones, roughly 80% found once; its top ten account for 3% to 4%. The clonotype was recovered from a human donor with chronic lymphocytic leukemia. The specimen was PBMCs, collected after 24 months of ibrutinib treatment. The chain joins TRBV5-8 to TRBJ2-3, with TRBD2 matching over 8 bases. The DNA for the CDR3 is TGTGCCAGCAGACCACTAGCGGGCACAGATACGCAGTATTTT. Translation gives CASRPLAGTDTQYF.